Below, 22 T cell receptor beta chains from the same sample are listed, as sequenced in a study of a mutant IDH1 vaccine in newly diagnosed glioma. Indicated time point: week 23, last vaccination. In every dose of vaccine, 300 ug of mutant IDH1 20-mer peptide was given alongside topical imiquimod. Assay: immunoSEQ multiplex PCR; the TCRdb copy retains only in-frame clones and omits some. In the table there are approximately 67,000 clones, approximately 87% of which are singletons. For these receptors, no antigen is known. Here the sequenced sample was PBMCs, taken from a glioma patient whose treatment included an IDH1 peptide vaccine. The source is a man aged 18 to 29 with glioma.

This sequence joins TRBV6-5 and TRBJ2-7, with D maybe TRBD1 (6 bases). Trimming shortened V by 10 bases and J by 3 bases, and 22 bases separated the two germline ends. The CDR3 has 15 residues. Looked up from germline, CDR1 is MNHEY and CDR2 is SVGAGI. CDR3 nucleotides: TGTGCCACTTCATCGACAGGATTCGCTTACTACGAGCAGTACTTC. As protein: CATSSTGFAYYEQYF.

The rearrangement uses TRBV7-2 and TRBJ1-2; no clear D. Per germline, CDR1 SGHTA and CDR2 FQGNSA. V was clipped by 3 bases and J by 8 bases, with 10 bases between them. The CDR3 runs 12 residues. CDR3 nucleotides: TGTGCCAGCAGCTTCCGGGCGTCAGGCTACACCTTC. Residues: CASSFRASGYTF.

The chain couples TRBV5-6 to TRBJ2-7, with 8 bases identical to TRBD1. V was pared by 3 bases and J by 6 bases, with 8 bases of the junction left unmatched. Germline lookup yields CDR1 SGHDT and CDR2 YYEEEE. The CDR3 is made up of 14 amino acids. The DNA of the CDR3 is TGTGCCAGCAGCTCGATACAGGGGGTTTCCGAGCAGTACTTC. Protein sequence: CASSSIQGVSEQYF.

The V call is TRBV7-9, the J call TRBJ1-1; D perhaps matches TRBD1 (5 bases). The germline V gene encodes CDR1 SEHNR and CDR2 FQNEAQ (reference sequence). Trimming stripped 5 bases from V and 1 base from J, with 14 bases between. This CDR3 region has 15 residues. The CDR3 reads CASSPRDGRNTEAFF. CDR3 bases: TGTGCCAGCAGCCCACGGGACGGCCGGAACACTGAAGCTTTCTTT.

V gene TRBV27 combines with J gene TRBJ1-5; 7 nucleotides line up with TRBD1. V dropped 5 bases and J dropped 7; count of bases not matched to a gene: 11. The CDR3 sequence is 15 residues long. Germline V gene lookup returns CDR1 MNHEY and CDR2 SMNVEV (reference sequence). The DNA of the CDR3 is TGTGCCAGCAGTGGAAGGGACAGAAGTAGCCAGCCCCAGCATTTT. This sequence encodes CASSGRDRSSQPQHF.

V is TRBV13 and J is TRBJ2-5; D gene unclear. This CDR3 spans 14 amino acids. CDR1 is PRHDT and CDR2 is FYEKMQ in the germline V gene (reference sequence). Trimming took 5 bases from V and 0 from J, leaving 10 bases between them. CDR3 loop: CASSMSGHQETQYF. The CDR3 DNA follows: TGTGCCAGCAGCATGTCAGGACACCAAGAGACCCAGTACTTC.

The J gene is TRBJ2-3, the V gene TRBV11-2; maybe TRBD2 (6 bases). CDR1 and CDR2 from the germline V gene are SGHAT and FQNNGV. V lost 5 bases and J 4 bases, leaving 16 bases between the germline ends. The CDR3 sequence is 15 residues long. The CDR3 DNA reads TGTGCCAGCAGCCCCGGGACCCGGAGGGCAGATACGCAGTATTTT. Protein product: CASSPGTRRADTQYF.

CDR3 nucleotides: TGTGCCAGCAGCCCCTCGGCAGGGGTAGGGACTGAAGCTTTCTTT. Translated, it gives CASSPSAGVGTEAFF. The chain links TRBV11-2 to TRBJ1-1; maybe TRBD1 (6 bases). V shed 5 bases and J shed 5 bases, with 18 bases lying between them. Germline V gene lookup returns CDR1 SGHAT and CDR2 FQNNGV. The CDR3 extends over 15 amino acids. The variable domain in full, with the rest retrieved from reference TRBV11-2 and TRBJ1-1, is EAGVAQSPRYKIIEKRQSVAFWCNPISGHATLYWYQQILGQGPKLLIQFQNNGVVDDSQLPKDRFSAERLKGVDSTLKIQPAKLEDSAVYLCASSPSAGVGTEAFFGQGTRLTVV.

The chain recombines TRBV5-1 with TRBJ1-1; D may be TRBD1 (5 bases). CDR3 length: 14 residues. CDR1 is SGHRS and CDR2 is YFSETQ in the germline V gene. The V end lost 0 bases, the J end lost 12 bases, and 18 bases lay between the germline ends. DNA for the CDR3: TGCGCCAGCAGCTTGGCCGATAAGTGGGACGAGCCTTTCTTT. It codes for CASSLADKWDEPFF.

The chain couples TRBV4-3 to TRBJ1-2; perhaps TRBD1 as D (5 bases). The length of the CDR3 is 15 residues. Germline CDR1 and CDR2: LGHNA and YSLEER. Trimming shortened V by 0 bases and J by 9 bases, and 17 bases separated the two germline ends. This CDR3 is CASSQDRERGSSYTF. CDR3 nucleotide sequence: TGCGCCAGCAGCCAAGATCGAGAACGGGGGTCGAGCTACACCTTC.

CDR3 in DNA: TGTGCCACCAGCGCAGGTCCCGGGGAGCTGTTTTTT. This gives the protein CATSAGPGELFF. The genes are TRBV6-1 and TRBJ2-2; D ambiguous. Looked up from germline, CDR1 is MNHNS and CDR2 is SASEGT. CDR3 length equals 12 residues. The V and J ends lost 10 bases and 6 bases respectively, with 12 bases between them.

The genes are TRBV11-2 and TRBJ1-2; D is ambiguous. The germline CDR1 and CDR2 sequences are SGHAT and FQNNGV. The CDR3 covers 15 residues. V shed 7 bases and J shed 6 bases, with 21 bases lying between them. For the CDR3, the DNA is TGTGCCAGCACCTACCCCGACGGGCGCCTCAATGGCTACACCTTC. This codes for CASTYPDGRLNGYTF.

Notes on this clone: Other nucleotide sequences in the sample specify the same CDR3. The rearrangement links TRBV7-9 to TRBJ1-3; no definite D call. Germline values: CDR1 SEHNR, CDR2 FQNEAQ (reference sequence). This CDR3 is built from 11 residues. V shed 6 bases and J shed 4 bases, with 4 bases lying between them. The CDR3 nucleotides are TGTGCCAGCAGTCCCGGAAACACCATATATTTT. Amino acids: CASSPGNTIYF.

This clone was observed a few times. The CDR3 bases are TGTGCCAGTAGTCTGCTTGGCATCCAAAGGCGTAATCAGCCCCAGCATTTT. Protein: CASSLLGIQRRNQPQHF. This chain uses TRBV19 with TRBJ1-5; D not certain. V dropped 5 bases and J dropped 4 bases, with 21 bases sitting between them. The CDR3 sequence is 17 residues long. In germline, CDR1 is LNHDA, CDR2 SQIVND (reference sequence).

The genes are TRBV30 and TRBJ2-2; 7 bases are a match to TRBD1. The CDR3 consists of 14 residues. V was clipped by 3 bases and J by 1 base; unmatched bases: 2. Germline V CDR1 and CDR2: GTSNPN, SVGIG (reference sequence). Written as DNA, the CDR3 is TGTGCCTGGAGGACAGGGTGGAACACCGGGGAGCTGTTTTTT. This encodes CAWRTGWNTGELFF.

The chain couples TRBV30 to TRBJ2-7; 8 bases agree with TRBD1. Looked up from germline, CDR1 is GTSNPN and CDR2 is SVGIG (reference sequence). After removal of 1 base from V and 6 bases from J, the junction contained 5 bases not matched to a gene. The CDR3 runs to 13 residues. The CDR3 here is CAWSAMDRAEQYF. CDR3 nucleotide sequence: TGTGCCTGGAGTGCCATGGACAGGGCCGAGCAGTACTTC.

The V and J genes are TRBV4-2 and TRBJ1-5; 7 bases are shared with TRBD1. With V trimmed by 4 bases and J by 6 bases, 6 bases remained unmatched. The CDR3 is made up of 14 amino acids. Germline V gene sequence: CDR1 LGHNA, CDR2 YNFKEQ. The CDR3 region has the DNA TGTGCCAGCAGCCCCGACAGGGTGGGTCAGCCCCAGCATTTT. It yields the protein CASSPDRVGQPQHF.

CDR3 in amino acids: CASSFGQNYGYTF. The CDR3 nucleotides are TGTGCCAGCAGCTTCGGGCAGAACTATGGCTACACCTTC. The chain couples TRBV5-4 to TRBJ1-2; D gene uncertain. Trimming shortened V by 2 bases and J by 2 bases, and 7 bases separated the two germline ends. The length of the CDR3 is 13 residues. CDR1 and CDR2 (germline): SGHNT, YYREEE (reference sequence).

CDR3 region: CASSQEWASGQIAHEQYF. CDR3 DNA sequence: TGCGCCAGCAGCCAAGAATGGGCGTCTGGGCAGATCGCCCACGAGCAGTACTTC. The V gene is TRBV4-3, the J gene TRBJ2-7; unclear D gene. V was shortened by 0 bases and J by 5 bases, with 23 bases between the two germline ends. The V gene's germline CDR1 is LGHNA and CDR2 YSLEER. CDR3 length equals 18 residues.

The chain links TRBV5-5 to TRBJ2-2; TRBD1 aligns across 11 bases. Germline V gene lookup returns CDR1 SGHKS and CDR2 YYEKEE (reference sequence). The CDR3 has 15 residues. The V segment lost 1 base and the J segment 6 bases; nucleotides outside the gene matches: 2. The CDR3 here is CASSLTGQGAGELFF. In nucleotides, the CDR3 is TGTGCCAGCAGCTTGACGGGACAGGGGGCCGGGGAGCTGTTTTTT. Looking up the rest from reference TRBV5-5 and TRBJ2-2 gives the full variable domain: DAGVTQSPTHLIKTRGQQVTLRCSPISGHKSVSWYQQVLGQGPQFIFQYYEKEERGRGNFPDRFSARQFPNYSSELNVNALLLGDSALYLCASSLTGQGAGELFFGEGSRLTVL.

CDR3 nucleotide sequence: TGTGCCAGTAGTATAGGAAATAGAATTGCGGGGGAGCTGTTTTTT. Its protein is CASSIGNRIAGELFF. The chain carries TRBV19 and TRBJ2-2; D gene unclear. The V and J ends lost 1 base and 8 bases respectively, with 14 bases between them. Germline assignment: CDR1 LNHDA and CDR2 SQIVND (reference sequence). The CDR3 consists of 15 residues.

The V gene is TRBV5-4, the J gene TRBJ2-1; D perhaps matches TRBD2 (7 bases). The CDR3 sequence is 15 residues long. CDR1 and CDR2 (germline): SGHNT, YYREEE (reference sequence). Trimming took off 3 bases at V and 7 bases at J, with 17 bases between the two ends. The CDR3 nucleotides read TGTGCCAGCAGCTCCTCACAGGGACTACCTAATGAGCAGTTCTTC. Amino acids: CASSSSQGLPNEQFF.